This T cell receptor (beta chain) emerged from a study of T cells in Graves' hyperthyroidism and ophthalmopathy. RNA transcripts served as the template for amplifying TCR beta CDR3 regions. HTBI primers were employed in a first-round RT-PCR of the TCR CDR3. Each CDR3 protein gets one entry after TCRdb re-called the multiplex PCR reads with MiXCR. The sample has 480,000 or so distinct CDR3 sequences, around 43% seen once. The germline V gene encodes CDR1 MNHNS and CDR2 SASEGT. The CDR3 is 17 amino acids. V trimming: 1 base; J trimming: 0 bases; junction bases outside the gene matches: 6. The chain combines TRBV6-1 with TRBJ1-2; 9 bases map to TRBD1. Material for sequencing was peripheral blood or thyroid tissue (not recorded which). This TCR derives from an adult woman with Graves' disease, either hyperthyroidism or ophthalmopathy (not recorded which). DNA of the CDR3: TGTGCCAGCAGTGAAGAACCGACAGGGGGAGCTAACTATGGCTACACCTTC. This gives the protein CASSEEPTGGANYGYTF.